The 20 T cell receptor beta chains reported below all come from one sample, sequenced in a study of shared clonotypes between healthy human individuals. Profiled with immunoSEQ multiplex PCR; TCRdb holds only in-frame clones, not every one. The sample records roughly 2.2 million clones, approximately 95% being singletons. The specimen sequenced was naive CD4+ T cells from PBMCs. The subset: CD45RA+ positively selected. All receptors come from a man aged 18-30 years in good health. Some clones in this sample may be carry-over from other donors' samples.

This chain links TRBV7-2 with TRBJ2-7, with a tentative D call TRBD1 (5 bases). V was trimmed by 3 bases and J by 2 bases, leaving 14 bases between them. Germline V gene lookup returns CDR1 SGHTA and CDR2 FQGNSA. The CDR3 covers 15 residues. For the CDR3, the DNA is TGTGCCAGCAGCTTGAGTCAGGGCGTGCCCTACGAGCAGTACTTC. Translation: CASSLSQGVPYEQYF.

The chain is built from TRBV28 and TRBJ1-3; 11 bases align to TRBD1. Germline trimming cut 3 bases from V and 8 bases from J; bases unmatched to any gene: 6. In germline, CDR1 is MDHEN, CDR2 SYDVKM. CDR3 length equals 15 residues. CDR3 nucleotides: TGTGCCAGCAGTTTCCGGACAGGGGGCGGTGACACCATATATTTT. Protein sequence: CASSFRTGGGDTIYF.

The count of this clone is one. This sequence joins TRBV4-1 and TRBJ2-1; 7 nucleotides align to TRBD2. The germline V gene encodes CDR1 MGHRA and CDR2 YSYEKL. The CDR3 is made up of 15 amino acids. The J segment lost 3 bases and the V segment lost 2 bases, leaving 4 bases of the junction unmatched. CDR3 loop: CASSQLGGIYNEQFF. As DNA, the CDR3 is TGCGCCAGCAGCCAATTGGGGGGGATCTACAATGAGCAGTTCTTC.

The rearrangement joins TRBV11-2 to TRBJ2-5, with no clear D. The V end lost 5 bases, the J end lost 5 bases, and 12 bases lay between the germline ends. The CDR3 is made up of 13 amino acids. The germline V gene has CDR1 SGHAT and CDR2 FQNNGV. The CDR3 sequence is CASSLEYLETQYF. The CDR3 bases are TGTGCCAGCAGCCTGGAGTACCTGGAGACCCAGTACTTC.

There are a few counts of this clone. The DNA of the CDR3 is TGCGCCAGCAGCCAAGGTTCGACAGGGGGGAACACTGAAGCTTTCTTT. Its translation is CASSQGSTGGNTEAFF. V gene TRBV4-3 combines with J gene TRBJ1-1, with 9 bases that match TRBD1. The CDR3 sequence is 16 residues long. Germline CDR1 reads LGHNA; CDR2 reads YSLEER. V was clipped by 1 base and J by 1 base; unmatched bases: 4.

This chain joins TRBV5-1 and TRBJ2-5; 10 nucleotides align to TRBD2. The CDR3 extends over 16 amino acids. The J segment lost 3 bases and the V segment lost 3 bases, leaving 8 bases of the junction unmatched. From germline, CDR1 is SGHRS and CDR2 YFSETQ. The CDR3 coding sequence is TGCGCCAGCAGCTATTTGATAGCGGGAGGAGAAGAGACCCAGTACTTC. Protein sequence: CASSYLIAGGEETQYF.

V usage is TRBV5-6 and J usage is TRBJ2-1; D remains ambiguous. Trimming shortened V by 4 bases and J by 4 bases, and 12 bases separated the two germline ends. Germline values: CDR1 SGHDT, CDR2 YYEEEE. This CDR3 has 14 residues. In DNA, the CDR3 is TGTGCCAGCAGCCCGGGTTACACTTACAATGAGCAGTTCTTC. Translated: CASSPGYTYNEQFF.

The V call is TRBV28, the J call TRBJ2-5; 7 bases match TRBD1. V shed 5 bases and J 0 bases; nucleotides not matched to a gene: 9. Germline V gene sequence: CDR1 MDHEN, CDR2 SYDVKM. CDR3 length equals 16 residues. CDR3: CASSDQGRGHQETQYF. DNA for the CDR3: TGTGCCAGCAGTGACCAGGGTAGGGGGCACCAAGAGACCCAGTACTTC.

In DNA form, the CDR3 reads TGTGCCAGCAGTTTGGCGGGGGGGATCCAGAATGGCTACACCTTC. It yields the protein CASSLAGGIQNGYTF. The chain joins TRBV28 to TRBJ1-2; a weak D match, TRBD1 (5 bases). CDR3 size: 15 residues. CDR1 and CDR2 from the germline V gene are MDHEN and SYDVKM. The V end lost 3 bases, the J end lost 6 bases, and 17 bases lay between the germline ends.

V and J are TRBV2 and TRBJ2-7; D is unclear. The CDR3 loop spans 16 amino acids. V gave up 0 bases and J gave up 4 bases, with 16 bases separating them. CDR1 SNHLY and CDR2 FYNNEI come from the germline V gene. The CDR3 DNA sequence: TGTGCCAGCAGTGAAGCCACGACAAGGGCTCGTTACGAGCAGTACTTC. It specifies CASSEATTRARYEQYF.

CDR3 region: CAISESEGLGQPQHF. CDR3 bases: TGTGCCATCAGTGAGTCGGAGGGTTTAGGTCAGCCCCAGCATTTT. The rearrangement joins TRBV10-3 to TRBJ1-5; D not certain. The ends were cut back, 0 bases at V and 6 bases at J, with 12 bases in the middle. Germline V CDR1 and CDR2: ENHRY, SYGVKD. This CDR3 is built from 15 residues.

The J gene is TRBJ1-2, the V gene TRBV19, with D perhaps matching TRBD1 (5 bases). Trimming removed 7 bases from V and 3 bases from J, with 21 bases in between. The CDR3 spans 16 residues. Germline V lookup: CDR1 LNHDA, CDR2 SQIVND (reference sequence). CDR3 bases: TGTGCCAGTAATGTATACGGTAGGGGTGTTGACTATGGCTACACCTTC. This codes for CASNVYGRGVDYGYTF.

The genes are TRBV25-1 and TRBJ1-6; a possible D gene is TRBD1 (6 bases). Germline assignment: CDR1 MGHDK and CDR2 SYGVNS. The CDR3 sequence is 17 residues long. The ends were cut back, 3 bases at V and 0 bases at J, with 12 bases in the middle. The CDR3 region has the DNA TGTGCCAGCAGTGATGCGACAGGAAGCTCCTATAATTCACCCCTCCACTTT. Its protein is CASSDATGSSYNSPLHF.

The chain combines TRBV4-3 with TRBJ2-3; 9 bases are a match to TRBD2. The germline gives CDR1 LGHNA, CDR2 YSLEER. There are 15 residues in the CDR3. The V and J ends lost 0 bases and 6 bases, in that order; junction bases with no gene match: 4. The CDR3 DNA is TGCGCCAGCAGCCAAGATAGCGGGAGTGGCGATACGCAGTATTTT. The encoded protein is CASSQDSGSGDTQYF.

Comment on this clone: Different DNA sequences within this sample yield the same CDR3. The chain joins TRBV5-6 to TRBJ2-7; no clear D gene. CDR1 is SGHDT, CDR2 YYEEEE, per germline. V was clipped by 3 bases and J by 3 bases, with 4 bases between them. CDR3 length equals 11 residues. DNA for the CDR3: TGTGCCAGCAGCTCGGGCTACGAGCAGTACTTC. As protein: CASSSGYEQYF.

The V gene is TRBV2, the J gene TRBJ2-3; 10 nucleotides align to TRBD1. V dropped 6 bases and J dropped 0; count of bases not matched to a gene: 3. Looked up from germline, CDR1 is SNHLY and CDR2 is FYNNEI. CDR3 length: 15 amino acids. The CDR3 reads CASRRDRGSTDTQYF. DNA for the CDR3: TGTGCCAGCAGGAGGGACAGGGGAAGCACAGATACGCAGTATTTT.

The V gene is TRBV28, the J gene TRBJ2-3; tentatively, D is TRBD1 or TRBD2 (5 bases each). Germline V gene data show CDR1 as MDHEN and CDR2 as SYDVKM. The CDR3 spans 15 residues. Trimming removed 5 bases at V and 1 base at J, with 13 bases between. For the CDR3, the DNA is TGTGCCAGCAGTCCGCCCCGGGACGGCACAGATACGCAGTATTTT. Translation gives CASSPPRDGTDTQYF. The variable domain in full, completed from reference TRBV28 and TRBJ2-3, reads DVKVTQSSRYLVKRTGEKVFLECVQDMDHENMFWYRQDPGLGLRLIYFSYDVKMKEKGDIPEGYSVSREKKERFSLILESASTNQTSMYLCASSPPRDGTDTQYFGPGTRLTVL.

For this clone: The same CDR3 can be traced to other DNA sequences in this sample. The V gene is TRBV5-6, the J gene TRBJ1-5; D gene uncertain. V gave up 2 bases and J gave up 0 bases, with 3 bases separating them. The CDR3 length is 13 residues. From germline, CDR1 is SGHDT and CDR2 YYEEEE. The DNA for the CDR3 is TGTGCCAGCAGCTTATCTAGCAATCAGCCCCAGCATTTT. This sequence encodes CASSLSSNQPQHF.

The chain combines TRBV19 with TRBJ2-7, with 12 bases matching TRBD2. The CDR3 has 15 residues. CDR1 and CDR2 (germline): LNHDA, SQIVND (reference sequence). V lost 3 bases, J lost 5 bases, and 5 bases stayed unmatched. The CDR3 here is CASSMWTSGINEQYF. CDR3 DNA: TGTGCCAGTAGTATGTGGACTAGCGGGATTAACGAGCAGTACTTC.

The CDR3: CASSPHAASRDEQYF. In DNA, the CDR3 is TGTGCCAGCAGCCCCCATGCCGCCTCCCGGGACGAGCAGTACTTC. V usage is TRBV4-2 and J usage is TRBJ2-7; D not certain. This CDR3 is 15 amino acids long. Per germline, CDR1 LGHNA and CDR2 YNFKEQ. The V end lost 4 bases, the J end lost 5 bases, and 18 bases lay between the germline ends.